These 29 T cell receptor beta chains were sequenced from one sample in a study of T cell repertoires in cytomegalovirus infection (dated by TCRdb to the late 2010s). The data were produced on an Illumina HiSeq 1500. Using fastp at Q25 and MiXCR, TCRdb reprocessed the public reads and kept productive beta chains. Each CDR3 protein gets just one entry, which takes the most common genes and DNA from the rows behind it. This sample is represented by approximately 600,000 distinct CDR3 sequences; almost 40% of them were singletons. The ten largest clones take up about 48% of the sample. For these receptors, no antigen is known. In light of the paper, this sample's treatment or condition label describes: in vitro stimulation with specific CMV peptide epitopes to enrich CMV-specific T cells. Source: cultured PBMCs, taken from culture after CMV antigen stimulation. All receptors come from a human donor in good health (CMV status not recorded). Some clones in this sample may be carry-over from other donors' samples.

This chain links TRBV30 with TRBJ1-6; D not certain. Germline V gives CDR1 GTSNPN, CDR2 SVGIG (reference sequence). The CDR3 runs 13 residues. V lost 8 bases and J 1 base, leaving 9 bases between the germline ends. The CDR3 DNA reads TGTGCCGTTGAGGGATCCTATAATTCACCCCTCCACTTT. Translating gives CAVEGSYNSPLHF.

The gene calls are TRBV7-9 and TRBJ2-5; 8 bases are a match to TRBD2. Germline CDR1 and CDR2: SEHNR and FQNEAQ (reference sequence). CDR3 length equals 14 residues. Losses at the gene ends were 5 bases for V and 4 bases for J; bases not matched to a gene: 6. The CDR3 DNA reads TGTGCCAGCAGCCCGAGCGGGAGTATAGAGACCCAGTACTTC. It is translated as CASSPSGSIETQYF.

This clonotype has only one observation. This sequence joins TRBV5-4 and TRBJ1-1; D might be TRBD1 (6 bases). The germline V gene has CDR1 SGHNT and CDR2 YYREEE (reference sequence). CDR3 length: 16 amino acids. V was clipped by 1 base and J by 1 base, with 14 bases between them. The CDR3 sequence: CASSLWQGWRNTEAFF. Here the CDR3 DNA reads TGTGCCAGCAGCTTGTGGCAGGGGTGGAGGAACACTGAAGCTTTCTTT.

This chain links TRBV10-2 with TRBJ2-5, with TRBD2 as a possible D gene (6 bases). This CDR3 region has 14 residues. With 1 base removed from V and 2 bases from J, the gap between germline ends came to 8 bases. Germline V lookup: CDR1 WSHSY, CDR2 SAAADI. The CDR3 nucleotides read TGCGCCAGCAGTGAGTACGGGACTCAAGAGACCCAGTACTTC. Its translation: CASSEYGTQETQYF.

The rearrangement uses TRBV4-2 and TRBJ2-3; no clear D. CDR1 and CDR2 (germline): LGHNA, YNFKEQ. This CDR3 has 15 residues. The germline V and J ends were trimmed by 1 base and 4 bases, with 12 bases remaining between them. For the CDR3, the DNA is TGTGCCAGCAGCCAAGGATCGTTAGTTGCAGATACGCAGTATTTT. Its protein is CASSQGSLVADTQYF.

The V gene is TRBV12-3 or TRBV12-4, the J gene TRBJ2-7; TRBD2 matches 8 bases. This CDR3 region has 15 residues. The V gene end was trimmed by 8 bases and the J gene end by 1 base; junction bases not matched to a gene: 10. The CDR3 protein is CASQPGGRRSYEQYF. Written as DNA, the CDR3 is TGTGCCAGCCAGCCGGGAGGGAGGAGGTCCTACGAGCAGTACTTC.

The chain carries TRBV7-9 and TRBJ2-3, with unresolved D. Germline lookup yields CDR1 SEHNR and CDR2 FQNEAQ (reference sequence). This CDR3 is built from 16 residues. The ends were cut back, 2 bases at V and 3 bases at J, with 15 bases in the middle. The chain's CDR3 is CASSLNSGFSTDTQYF. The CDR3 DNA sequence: TGTGCCAGCAGCTTAAACTCCGGATTCTCAACAGATACGCAGTATTTT.

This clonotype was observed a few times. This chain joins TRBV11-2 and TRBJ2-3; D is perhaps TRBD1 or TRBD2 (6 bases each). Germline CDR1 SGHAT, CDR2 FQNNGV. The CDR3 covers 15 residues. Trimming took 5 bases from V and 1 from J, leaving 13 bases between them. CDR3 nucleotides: TGTGCCAGCAGCCTTTGGGGGGCCGGCACAGATACGCAGTATTTT. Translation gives CASSLWGAGTDTQYF.

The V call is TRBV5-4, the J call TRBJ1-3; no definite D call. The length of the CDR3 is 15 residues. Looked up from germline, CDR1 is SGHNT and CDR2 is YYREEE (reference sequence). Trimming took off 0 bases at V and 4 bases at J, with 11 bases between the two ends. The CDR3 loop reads CASSLDPGAGNTIYF. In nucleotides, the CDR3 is TGTGCCAGCAGCTTGGACCCAGGTGCAGGAAACACCATATATTTT.

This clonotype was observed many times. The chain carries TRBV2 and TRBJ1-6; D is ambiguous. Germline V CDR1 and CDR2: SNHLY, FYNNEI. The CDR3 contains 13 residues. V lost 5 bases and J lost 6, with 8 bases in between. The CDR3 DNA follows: TGTGCCAGCAGTACAGAGATTAATTCACCCCTCCACTTT. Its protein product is CASSTEINSPLHF.

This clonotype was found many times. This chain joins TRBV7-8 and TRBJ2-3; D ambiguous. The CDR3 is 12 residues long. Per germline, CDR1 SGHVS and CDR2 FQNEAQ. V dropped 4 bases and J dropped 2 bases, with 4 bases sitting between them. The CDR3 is CASSYTTDTQYF. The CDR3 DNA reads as TGTGCCAGCAGCTATACCACAGATACGCAGTATTTT.

CDR3 sequence: CAISVQPDPRVEQFF. The CDR3 DNA sequence: TGTGCCATCAGTGTTCAGCCAGACCCGAGAGTTGAGCAGTTCTTC. V usage is TRBV10-3 and J usage is TRBJ2-1; the D is unclear. CDR3 length: 15 amino acids. Germline V gives CDR1 ENHRY, CDR2 SYGVKD. V was clipped by 4 bases and J by 9 bases, with 19 bases between them.

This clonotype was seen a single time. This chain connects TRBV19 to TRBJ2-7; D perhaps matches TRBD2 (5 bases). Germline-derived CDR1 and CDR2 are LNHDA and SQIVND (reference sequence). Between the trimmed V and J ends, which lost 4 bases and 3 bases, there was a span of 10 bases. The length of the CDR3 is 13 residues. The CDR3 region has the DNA TGTGCCAGTAGTACTGGACTGGACTACGAGCAGTACTTC. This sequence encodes CASSTGLDYEQYF.

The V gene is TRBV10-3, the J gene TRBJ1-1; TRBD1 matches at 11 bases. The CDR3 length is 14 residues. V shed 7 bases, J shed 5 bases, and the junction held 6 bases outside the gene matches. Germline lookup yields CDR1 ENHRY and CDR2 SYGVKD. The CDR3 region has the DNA TGTGCCATCAACCGGACAGGGGGCTGGACTGAAGCTTTCTTT. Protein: CAINRTGGWTEAFF.

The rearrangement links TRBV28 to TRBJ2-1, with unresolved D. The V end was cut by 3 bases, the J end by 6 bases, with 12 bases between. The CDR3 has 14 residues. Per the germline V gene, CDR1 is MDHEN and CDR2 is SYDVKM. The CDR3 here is CASSFFPGPNEQFF. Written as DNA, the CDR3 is TGTGCCAGCAGTTTTTTTCCAGGTCCCAATGAGCAGTTCTTC.

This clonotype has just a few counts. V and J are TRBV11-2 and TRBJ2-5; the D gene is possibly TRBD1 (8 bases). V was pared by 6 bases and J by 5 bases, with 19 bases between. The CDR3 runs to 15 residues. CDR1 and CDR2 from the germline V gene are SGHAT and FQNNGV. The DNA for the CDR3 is TGTGCCAGCAGAAACAGGGGGGGCCTCGAGGAGACCCAGTACTTC. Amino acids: CASRNRGGLEETQYF.

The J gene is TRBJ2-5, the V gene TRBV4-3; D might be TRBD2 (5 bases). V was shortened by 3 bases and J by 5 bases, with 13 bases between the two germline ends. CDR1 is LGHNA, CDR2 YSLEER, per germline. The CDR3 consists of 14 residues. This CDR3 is CASSHSGLRETQYF. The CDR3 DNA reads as TGCGCCAGCAGCCATTCGGGATTGCGGGAGACCCAGTACTTC.

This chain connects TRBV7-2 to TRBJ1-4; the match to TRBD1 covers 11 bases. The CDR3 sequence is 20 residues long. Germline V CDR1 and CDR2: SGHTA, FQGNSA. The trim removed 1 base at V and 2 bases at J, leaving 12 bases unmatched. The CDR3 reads CASSLGDVRTGGATNEKLFF. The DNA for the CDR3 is TGTGCCAGCAGCTTAGGTGACGTCCGGACAGGGGGCGCGACTAATGAAAAACTGTTTTTT. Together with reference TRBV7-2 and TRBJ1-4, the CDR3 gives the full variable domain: GAGVSQSPSNKVTEKGKDVELRCDPISGHTALYWYRQSLGQGLEFLIYFQGNSAPDKSGLPSDRFSAERTGGSVSTLTIQRTQQEDSAVYLCASSLGDVRTGGATNEKLFFGSGTQLSVL.

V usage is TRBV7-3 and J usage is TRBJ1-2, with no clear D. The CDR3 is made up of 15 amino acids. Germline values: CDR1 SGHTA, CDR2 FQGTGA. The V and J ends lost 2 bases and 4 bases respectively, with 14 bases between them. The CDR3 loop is CASSLSPPEAYGYTF. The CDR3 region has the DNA TGTGCCAGCAGCTTATCCCCGCCGGAAGCCTATGGCTACACCTTC.

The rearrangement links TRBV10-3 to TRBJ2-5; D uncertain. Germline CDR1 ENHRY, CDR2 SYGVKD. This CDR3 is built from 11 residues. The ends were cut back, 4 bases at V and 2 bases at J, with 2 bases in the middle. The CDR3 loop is CAISAQETQYF. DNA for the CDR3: TGTGCCATCAGTGCTCAAGAGACCCAGTACTTC.

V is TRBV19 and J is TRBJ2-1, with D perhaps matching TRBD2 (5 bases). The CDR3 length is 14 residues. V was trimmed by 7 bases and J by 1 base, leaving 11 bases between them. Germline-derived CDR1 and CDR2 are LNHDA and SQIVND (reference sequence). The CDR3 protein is CASTAGLSYNEQFF. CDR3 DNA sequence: TGTGCCAGTACGGCAGGACTTTCCTACAATGAGCAGTTCTTC.

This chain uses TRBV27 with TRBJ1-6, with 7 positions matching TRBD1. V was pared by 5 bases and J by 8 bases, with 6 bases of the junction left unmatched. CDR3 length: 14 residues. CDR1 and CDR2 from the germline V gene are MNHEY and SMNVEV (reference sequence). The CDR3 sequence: CASSTDREDSPLHF. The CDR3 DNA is TGTGCCAGCAGTACAGACAGGGAGGATTCACCCCTCCACTTT.

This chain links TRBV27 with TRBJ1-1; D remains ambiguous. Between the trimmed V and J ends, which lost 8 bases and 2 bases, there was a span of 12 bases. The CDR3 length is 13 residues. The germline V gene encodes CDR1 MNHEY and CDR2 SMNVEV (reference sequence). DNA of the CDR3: TGTGCCAGCGGATGGAAATCAAACACTGAAGCTTTCTTT. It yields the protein CASGWKSNTEAFF.

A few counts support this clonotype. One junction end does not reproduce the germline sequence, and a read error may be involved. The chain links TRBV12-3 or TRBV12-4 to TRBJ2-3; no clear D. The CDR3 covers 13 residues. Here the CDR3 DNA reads TGTGCCAGCAGATTAGGGCCCCCAGATACGCAGTATTTT. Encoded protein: CASRLGPPDTQYF.

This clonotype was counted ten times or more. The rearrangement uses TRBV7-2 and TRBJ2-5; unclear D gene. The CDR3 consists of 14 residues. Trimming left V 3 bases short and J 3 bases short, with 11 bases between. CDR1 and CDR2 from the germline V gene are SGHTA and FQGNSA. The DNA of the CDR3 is TGTGCCAGCAGCTTGGGTGCCACGGAAGAGACCCAGTACTTC. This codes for CASSLGATEETQYF.

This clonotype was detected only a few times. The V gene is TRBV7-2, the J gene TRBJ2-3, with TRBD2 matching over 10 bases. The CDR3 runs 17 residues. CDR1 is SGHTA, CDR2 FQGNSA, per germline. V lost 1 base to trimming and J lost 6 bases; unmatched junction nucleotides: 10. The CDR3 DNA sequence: TGTGCCAGCAGCTTAGATGAACTAGCGGGGCTGGGGGATACGCAGTATTTT. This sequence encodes CASSLDELAGLGDTQYF.

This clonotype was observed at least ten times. CDR3 coding DNA: TGTGCCAGCAGCTTATTGGCGGGAGGTAGCGAGCAGTACTTC. It encodes CASSLLAGGSEQYF. This chain links TRBV7-2 with TRBJ2-7, with 8 positions matching TRBD2. Germline CDR1 is SGHTA and CDR2 is FQGNSA. V gave up 2 bases and J gave up 6 bases; unmatched junction bases: 6. The CDR3 runs to 14 residues.

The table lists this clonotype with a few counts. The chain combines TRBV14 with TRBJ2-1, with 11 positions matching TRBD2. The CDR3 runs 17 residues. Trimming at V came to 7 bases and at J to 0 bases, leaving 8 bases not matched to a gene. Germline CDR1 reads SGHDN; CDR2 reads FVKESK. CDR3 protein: CASILAGGFFSYNEQFF. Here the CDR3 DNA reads TGTGCCAGCATTCTAGCGGGAGGTTTCTTCTCCTACAATGAGCAGTTCTTC.

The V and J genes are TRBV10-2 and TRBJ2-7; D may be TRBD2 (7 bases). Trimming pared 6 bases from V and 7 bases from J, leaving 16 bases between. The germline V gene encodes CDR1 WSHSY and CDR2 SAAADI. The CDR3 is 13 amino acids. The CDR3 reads CASSRGAGGEQYF. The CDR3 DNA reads TGCGCCAGCAGCCGGGGGGCCGGTGGGGAGCAGTACTTC.